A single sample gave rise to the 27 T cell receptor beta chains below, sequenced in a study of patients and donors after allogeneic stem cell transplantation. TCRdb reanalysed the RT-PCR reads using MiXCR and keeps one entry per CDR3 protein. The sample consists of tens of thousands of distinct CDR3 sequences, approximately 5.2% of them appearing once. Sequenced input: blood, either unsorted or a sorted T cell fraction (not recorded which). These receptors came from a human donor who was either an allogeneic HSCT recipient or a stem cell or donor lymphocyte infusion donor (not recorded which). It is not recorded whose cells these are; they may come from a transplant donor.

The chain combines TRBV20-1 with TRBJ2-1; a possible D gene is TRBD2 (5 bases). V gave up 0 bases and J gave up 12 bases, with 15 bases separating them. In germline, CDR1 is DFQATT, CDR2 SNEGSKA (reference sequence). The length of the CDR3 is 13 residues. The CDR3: CSARDRLAKTQFF. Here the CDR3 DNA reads TGCAGTGCTAGAGATCGGCTAGCCAAGACGCAGTTCTTC.

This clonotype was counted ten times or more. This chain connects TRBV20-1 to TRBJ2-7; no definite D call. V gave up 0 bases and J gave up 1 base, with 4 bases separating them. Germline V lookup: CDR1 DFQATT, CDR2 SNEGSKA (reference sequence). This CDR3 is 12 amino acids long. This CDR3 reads CSARDGSYEQYF. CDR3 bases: TGCAGTGCTAGAGACGGTTCCTACGAGCAGTACTTC.

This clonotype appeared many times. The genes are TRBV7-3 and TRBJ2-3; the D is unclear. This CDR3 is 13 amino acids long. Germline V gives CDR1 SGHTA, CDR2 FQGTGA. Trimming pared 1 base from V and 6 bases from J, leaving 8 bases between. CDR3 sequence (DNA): TGTGCCAGCAGCTTAATAGGTCCGGATACGCAGTATTTT. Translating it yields CASSLIGPDTQYF.

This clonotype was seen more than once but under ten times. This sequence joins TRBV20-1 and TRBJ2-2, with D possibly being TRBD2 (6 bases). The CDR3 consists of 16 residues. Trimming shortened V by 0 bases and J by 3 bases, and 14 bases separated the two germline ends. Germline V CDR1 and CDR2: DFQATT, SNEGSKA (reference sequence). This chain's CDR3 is CSARDRRLADTGELFF. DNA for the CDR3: TGCAGTGCTAGAGATCGTCGGTTAGCGGACACCGGGGAGCTGTTTTTT.

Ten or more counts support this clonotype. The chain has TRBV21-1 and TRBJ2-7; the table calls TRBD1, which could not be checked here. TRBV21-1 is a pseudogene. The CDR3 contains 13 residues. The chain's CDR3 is CASLRQGGYEQYF. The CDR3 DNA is TGTGCCAGCCTCAGACAGGGGGGCTACGAGCAGTACTTC.

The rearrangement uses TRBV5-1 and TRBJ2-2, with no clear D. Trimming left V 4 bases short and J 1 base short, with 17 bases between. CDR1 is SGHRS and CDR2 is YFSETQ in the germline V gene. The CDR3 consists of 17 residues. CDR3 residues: CASSRNQVTGNTGELFF. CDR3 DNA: TGCGCCAGCAGCCGAAACCAAGTGACCGGGAACACCGGGGAGCTGTTTTTT.

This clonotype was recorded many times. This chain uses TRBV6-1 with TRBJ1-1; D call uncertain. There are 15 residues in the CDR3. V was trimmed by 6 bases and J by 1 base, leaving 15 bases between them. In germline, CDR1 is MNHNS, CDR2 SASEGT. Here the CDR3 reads CASSHAPSSNTEAFF. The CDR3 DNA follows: TGTGCCAGCAGCCACGCACCTTCCTCGAACACTGAAGCTTTCTTT.

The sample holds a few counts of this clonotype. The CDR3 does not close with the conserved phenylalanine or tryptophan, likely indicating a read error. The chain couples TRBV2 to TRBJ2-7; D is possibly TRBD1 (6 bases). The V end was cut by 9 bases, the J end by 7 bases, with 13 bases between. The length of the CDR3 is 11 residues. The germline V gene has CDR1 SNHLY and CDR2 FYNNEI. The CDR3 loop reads CASKDTGEQYS. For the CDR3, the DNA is TGTGCCAGTAAGGATACAGGGGAGCAGTACTCC.

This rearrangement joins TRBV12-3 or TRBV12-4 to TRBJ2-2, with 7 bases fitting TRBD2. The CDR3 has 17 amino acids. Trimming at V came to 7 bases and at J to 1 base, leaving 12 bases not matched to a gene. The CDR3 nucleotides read TGTGCCAGCACCAACCCCGGGAGGATTGAGAACACCGGGGAGCTGTTTTTT. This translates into CASTNPGRIENTGELFF.

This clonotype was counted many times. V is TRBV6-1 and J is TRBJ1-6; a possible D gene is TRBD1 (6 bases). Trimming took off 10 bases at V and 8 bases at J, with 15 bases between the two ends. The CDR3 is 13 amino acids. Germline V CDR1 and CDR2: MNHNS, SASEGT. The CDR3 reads CATRGELDSPLHF. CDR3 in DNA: TGTGCCACCAGGGGAGAATTGGATTCACCCCTCCACTTT.

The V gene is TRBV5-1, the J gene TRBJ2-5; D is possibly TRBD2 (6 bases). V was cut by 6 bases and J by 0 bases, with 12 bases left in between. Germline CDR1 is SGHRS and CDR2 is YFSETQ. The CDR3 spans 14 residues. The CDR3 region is CASMGGTYQETQYF. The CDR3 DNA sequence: TGCGCCAGCATGGGGGGAACCTACCAAGAGACCCAGTACTTC. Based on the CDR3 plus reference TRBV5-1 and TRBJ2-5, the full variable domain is KAGVTQTPRYLIKTRGQQVTLSCSPISGHRSVSWYQQTPGQGLQFLFEYFSETQRNKGNFPGRFSGRQFSNSRSEMNVSTLELGDSALYLCASMGGTYQETQYFGPGTRLLVL.

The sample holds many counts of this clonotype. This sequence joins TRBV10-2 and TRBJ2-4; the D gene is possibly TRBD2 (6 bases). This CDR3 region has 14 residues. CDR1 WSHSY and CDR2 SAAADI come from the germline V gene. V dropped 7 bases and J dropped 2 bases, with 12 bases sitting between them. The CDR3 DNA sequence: TGCGCCAGCAATAACGGGAGATCCAAAAACATTCAGTACTTC. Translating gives CASNNGRSKNIQYF.

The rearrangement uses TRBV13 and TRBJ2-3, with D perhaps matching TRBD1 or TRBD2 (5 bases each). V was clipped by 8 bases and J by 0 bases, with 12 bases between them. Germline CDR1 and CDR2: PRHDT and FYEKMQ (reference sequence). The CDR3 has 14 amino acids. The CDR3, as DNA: TGTGCCAGCGGGGACCCCACAAGCACAGATACGCAGTATTTT. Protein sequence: CASGDPTSTDTQYF.

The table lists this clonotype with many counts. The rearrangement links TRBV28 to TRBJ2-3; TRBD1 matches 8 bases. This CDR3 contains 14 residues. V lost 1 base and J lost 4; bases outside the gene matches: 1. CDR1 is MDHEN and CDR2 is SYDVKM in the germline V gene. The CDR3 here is CASSLLQGADTQYF. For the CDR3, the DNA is TGTGCCAGCAGTTTATTACAGGGGGCAGATACGCAGTATTTT. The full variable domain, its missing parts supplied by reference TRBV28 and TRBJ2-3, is DVKVTQSSRYLVKRTGEKVFLECVQDMDHENMFWYRQDPGLGLRLIYFSYDVKMKEKGDIPEGYSVSREKKERFSLILESASTNQTSMYLCASSLLQGADTQYFGPGTRLTVL.

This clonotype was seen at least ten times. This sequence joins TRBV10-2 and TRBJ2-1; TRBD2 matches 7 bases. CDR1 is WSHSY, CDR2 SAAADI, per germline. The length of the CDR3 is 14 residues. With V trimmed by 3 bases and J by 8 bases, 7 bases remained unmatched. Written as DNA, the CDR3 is TGCGCCAGCAGTGACAGGACTAGGGAGGATGAGCAGTTCTTC. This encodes CASSDRTREDEQFF.

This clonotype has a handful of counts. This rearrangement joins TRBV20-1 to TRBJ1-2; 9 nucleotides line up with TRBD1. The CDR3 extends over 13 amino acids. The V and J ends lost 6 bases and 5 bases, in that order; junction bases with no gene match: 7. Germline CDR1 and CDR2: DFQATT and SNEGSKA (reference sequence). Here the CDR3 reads CSAEQGASYGYTF. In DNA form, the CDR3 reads TGCAGTGCCGAACAGGGGGCGAGTTATGGCTACACCTTC.

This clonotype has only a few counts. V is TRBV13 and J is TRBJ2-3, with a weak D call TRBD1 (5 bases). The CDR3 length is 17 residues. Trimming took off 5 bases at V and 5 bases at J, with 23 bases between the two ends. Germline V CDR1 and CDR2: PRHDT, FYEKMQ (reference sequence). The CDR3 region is CASSGSSLDTRIDTQYF. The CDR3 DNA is TGTGCCAGCAGCGGCTCATCCCTGGACACGCGAATAGATACGCAGTATTTT.

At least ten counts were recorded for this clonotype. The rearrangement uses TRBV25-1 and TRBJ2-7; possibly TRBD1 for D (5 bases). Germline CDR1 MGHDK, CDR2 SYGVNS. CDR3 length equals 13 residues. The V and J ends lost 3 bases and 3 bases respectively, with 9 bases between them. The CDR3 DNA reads TGTGCCAGCAGTGAGGTTCAGGGCTACGAGCAGTACTTC. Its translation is CASSEVQGYEQYF.

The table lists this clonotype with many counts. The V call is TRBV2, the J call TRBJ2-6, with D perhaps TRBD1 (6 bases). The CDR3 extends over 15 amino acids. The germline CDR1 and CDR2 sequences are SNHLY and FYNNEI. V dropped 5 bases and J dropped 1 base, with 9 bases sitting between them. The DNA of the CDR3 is TGTGCCAGCAGTAAAGACAGGTCTGGGGCCAACGTCCTGACTTTC. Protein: CASSKDRSGANVLTF. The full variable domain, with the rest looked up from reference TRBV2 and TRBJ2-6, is EPEVTQTPSHQVTQMGQEVILRCVPISNHLYFYWYRQILGQKVEFLVSFYNNEISEKSEIFDDQFSVERPDGSNFTLKIRSTKLEDSAMYFCASSKDRSGANVLTFGAGSRLTVL.

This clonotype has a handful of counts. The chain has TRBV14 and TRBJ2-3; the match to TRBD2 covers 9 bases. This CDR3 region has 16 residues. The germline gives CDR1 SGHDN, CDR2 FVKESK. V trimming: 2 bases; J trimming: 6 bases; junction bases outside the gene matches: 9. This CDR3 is CASSQRELAGVDTQYF. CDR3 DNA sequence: TGTGCCAGCAGCCAACGCGAACTAGCGGGCGTGGATACGCAGTATTTT.

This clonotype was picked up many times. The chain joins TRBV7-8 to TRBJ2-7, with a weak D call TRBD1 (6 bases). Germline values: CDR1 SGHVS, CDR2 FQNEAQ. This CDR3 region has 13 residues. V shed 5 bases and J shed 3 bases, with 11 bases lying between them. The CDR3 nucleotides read TGTGCCAGCAGCCAGGACAGTCTCTACGAGCAGTACTTC. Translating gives CASSQDSLYEQYF.

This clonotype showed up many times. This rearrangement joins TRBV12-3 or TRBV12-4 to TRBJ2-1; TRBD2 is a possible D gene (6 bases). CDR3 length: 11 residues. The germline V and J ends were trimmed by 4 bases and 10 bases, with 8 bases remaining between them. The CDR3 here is CASSSRDEQFF. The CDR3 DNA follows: TGTGCCAGCAGTTCGCGGGACGAGCAGTTCTTC.

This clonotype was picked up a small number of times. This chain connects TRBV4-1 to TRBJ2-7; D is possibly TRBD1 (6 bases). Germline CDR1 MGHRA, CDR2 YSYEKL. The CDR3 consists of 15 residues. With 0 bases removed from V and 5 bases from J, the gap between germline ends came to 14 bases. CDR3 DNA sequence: TGCGCCAGCAGCCAAGATGGTTTCAGGGGAGACGAGCAGTACTTC. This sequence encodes CASSQDGFRGDEQYF.

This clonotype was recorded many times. The CDR3 nucleotides read TGTGCCAGCAGCGACGAAGGGGGGGTCTTATACGAGCAGTACTTC. Residues: CASSDEGGVLYEQYF. The V gene is TRBV7-9, the J gene TRBJ2-7; TRBD2 might be the D (7 bases). V lost 5 bases, J lost 4 bases, and 18 bases lay in between. CDR1 SEHNR and CDR2 FQNEAQ come from the germline V gene (reference sequence). This CDR3 has 15 amino acids.

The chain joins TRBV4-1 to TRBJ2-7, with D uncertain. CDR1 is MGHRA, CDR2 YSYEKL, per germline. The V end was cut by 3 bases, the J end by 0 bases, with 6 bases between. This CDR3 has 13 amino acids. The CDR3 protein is CASSQENSYEQYF. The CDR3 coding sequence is TGCGCCAGCAGCCAGGAGAACTCCTACGAGCAGTACTTC.

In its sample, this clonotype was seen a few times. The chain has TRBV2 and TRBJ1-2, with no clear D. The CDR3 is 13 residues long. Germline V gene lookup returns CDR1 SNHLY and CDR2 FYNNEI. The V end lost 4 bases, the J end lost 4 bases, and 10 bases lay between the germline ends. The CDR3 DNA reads TGTGCCAGCAGTGGGACGGCAGGCTATGGCTACACCTTC. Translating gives CASSGTAGYGYTF.

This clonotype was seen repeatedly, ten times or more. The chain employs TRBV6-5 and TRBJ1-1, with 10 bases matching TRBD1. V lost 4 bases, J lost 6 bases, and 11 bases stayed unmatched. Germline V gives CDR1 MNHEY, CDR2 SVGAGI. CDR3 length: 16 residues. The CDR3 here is CASSSTGGHVASEAFF. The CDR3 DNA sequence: TGTGCCAGCAGTTCGACAGGGGGCCACGTCGCGTCTGAAGCTTTCTTT.